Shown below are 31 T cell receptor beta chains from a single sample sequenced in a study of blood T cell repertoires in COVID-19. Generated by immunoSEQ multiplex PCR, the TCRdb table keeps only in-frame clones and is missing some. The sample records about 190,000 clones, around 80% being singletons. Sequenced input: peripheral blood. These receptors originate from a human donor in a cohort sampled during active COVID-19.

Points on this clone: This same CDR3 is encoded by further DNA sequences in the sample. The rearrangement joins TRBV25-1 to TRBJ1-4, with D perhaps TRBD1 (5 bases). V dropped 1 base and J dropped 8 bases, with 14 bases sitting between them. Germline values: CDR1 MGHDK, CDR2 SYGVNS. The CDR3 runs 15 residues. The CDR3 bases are TGTGCCAGCAGTGAATGGGGGACTGGGAGCGAAAAACTGTTTTTT. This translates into CASSEWGTGSEKLFF. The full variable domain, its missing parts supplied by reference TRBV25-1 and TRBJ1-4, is EADIYQTPRYLVIGTGKKITLECSQTMGHDKMYWYQQDPGMELHLIHYSYGVNSTEKGDLSSESTVSRIRTEHFPLTLESARPSHTSQYLCASSEWGTGSEKLFFGSGTQLSVL.

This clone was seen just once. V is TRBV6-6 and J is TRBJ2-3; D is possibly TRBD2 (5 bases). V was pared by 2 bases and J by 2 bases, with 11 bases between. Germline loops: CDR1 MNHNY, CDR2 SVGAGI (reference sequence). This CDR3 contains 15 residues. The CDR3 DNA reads TGTGCCAGCAGTTACGAGGGAGCGCACACAGATACGCAGTATTTT. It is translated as CASSYEGAHTDTQYF.

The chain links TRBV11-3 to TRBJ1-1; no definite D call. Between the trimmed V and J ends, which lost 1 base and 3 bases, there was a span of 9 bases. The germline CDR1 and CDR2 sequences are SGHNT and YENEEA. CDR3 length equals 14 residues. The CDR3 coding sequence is TGTGCCAGCAGCTTAGGCGGTCGCGACACTGAAGCTTTCTTT. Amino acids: CASSLGGRDTEAFF.

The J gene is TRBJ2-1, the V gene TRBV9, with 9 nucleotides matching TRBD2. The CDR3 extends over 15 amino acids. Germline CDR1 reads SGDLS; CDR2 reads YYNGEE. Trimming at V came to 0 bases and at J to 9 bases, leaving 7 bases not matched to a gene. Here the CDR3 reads CASSVASGLAGEQFF. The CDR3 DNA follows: TGTGCCAGCAGCGTAGCCTCGGGACTAGCCGGTGAGCAGTTCTTC.

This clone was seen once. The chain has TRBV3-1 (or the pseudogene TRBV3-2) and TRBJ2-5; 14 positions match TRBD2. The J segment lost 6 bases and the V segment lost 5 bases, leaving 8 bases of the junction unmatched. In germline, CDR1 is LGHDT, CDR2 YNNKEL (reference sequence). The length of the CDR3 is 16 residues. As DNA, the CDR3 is TGTGCCAGCAGCTCGGGACTAGCGGGAGTAGGAAAGACCCAGTACTTC. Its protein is CASSSGLAGVGKTQYF.

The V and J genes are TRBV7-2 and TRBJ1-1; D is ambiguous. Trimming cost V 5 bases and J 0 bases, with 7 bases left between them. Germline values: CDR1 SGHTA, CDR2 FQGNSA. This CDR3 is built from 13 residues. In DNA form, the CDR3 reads TGTGCCAGCAGCCCCCTAATGAACACTGAAGCTTTCTTT. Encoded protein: CASSPLMNTEAFF.

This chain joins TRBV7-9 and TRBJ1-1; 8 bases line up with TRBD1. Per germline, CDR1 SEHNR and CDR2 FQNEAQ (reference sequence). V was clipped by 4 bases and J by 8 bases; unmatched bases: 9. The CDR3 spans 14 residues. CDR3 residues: CASSSRVPGGEAFF. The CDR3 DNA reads TGTGCCAGCAGCTCGAGGGTACCAGGGGGCGAAGCTTTCTTT.

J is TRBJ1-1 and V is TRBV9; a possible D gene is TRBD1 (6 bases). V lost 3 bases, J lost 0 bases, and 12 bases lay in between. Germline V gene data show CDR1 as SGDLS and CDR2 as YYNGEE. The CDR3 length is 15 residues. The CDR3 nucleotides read TGTGCCAGCAGCGCCTATCAGGGGATGAACACTGAAGCTTTCTTT. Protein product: CASSAYQGMNTEAFF.

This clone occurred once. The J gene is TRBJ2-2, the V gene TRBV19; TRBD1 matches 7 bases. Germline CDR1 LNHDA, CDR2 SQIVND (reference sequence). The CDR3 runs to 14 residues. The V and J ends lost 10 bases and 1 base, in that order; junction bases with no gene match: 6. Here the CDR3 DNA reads TGTGCCACCCAGACAGGGAGGAACACCGGGGAGCTGTTTTTT. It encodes CATQTGRNTGELFF.

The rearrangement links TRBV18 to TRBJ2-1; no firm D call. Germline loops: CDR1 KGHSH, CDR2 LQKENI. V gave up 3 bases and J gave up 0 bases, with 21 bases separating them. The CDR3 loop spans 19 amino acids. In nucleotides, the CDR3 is TGTGCCAGCTCACCTCTGATCGGGTCGCCTCGCAGCTCCTACAATGAGCAGTTCTTC. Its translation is CASSPLIGSPRSSYNEQFF.

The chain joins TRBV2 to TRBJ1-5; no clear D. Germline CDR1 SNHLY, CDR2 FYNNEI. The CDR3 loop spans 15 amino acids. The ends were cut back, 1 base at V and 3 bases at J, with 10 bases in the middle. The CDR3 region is CASSEESGFNQPQHF. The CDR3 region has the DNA TGTGCCAGCAGTGAAGAGTCGGGTTTCAATCAGCCCCAGCATTTT.

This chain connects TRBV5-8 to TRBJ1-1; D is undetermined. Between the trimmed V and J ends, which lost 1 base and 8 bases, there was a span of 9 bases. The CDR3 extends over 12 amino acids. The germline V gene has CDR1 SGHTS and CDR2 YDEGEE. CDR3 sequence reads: CASSLLLSEAFF. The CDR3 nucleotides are TGTGCCAGCAGCTTGTTACTATCGGAAGCTTTCTTT.

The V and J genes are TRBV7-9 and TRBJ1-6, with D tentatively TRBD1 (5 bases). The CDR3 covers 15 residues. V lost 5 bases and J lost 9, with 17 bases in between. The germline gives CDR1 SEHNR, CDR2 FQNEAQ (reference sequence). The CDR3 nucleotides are TGTGCCAGCAGCCGGGGGTCGCTTGGGGCTTCACCCCTCCACTTT. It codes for CASSRGSLGASPLHF.

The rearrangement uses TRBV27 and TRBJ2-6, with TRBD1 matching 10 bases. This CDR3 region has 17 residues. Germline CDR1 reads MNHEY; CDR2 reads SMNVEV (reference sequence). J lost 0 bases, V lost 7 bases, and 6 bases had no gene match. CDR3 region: CASNRQGAASGANVLTF. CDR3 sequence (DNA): TGTGCCAGCAATAGACAGGGGGCTGCCTCTGGGGCCAACGTCCTGACTTTC.

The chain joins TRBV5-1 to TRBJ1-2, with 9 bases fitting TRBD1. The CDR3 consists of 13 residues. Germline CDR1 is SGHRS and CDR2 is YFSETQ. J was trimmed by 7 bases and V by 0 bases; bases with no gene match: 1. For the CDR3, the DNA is TGCGCCAGCAGCTTGGGGGACAGGGCTGGCTACACCTTC. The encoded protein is CASSLGDRAGYTF.

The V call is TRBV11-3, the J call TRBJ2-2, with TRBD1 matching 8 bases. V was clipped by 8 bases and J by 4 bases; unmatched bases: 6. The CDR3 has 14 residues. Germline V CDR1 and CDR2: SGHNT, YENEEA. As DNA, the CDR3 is TGTGCCAGCGGCCAAACAGGGGGCACCGGGGAGCTGTTTTTT. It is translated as CASGQTGGTGELFF.

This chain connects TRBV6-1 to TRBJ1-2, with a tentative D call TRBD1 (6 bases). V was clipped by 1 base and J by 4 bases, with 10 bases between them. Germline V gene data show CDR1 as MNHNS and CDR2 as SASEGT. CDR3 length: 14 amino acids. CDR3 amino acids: CASSEVTGIYGYTF. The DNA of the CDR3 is TGTGCCAGCAGTGAAGTGACAGGAATCTATGGCTACACCTTC.

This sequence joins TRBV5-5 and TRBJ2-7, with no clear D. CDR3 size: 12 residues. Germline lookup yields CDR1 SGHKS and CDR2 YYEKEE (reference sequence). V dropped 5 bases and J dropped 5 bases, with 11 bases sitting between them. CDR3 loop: CASSRGLNEQYF. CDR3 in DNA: TGTGCCAGCAGTAGAGGTCTGAACGAGCAGTACTTC.

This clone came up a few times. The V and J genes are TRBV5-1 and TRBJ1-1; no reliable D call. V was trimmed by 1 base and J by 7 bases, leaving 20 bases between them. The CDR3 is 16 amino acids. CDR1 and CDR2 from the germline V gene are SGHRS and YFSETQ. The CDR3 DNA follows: TGCGCCAGCAGCTTGACGCCCGGGGATAACTTAAGTGAAGCTTTCTTT. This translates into CASSLTPGDNLSEAFF.

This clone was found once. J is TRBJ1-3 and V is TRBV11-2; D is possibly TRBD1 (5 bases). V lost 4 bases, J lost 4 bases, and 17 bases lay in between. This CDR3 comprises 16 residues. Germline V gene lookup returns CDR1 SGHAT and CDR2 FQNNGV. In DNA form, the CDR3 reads TGTGCCAGCAGCTCGGTTGGGGTGGGGCCCGGAAACACCATATATTTT. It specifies CASSSVGVGPGNTIYF.

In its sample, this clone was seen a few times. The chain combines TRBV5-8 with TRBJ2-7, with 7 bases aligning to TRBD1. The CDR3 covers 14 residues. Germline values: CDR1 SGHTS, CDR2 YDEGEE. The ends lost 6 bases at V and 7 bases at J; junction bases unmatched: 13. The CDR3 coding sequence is TGTGCCAGCAACTCAGGGGGTACGGCGTTAGAGCAGTACGTC. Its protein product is CASNSGGTALEQYV.

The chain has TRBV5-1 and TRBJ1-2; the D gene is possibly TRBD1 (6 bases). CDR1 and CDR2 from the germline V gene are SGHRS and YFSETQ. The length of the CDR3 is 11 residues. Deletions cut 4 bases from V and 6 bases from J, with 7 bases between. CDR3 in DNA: TGCGCCAGCAGCCCAGGGGATGGCTACACCTTC. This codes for CASSPGDGYTF.

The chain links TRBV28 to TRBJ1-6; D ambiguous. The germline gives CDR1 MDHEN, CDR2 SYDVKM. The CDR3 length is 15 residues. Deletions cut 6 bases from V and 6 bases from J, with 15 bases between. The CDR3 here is CASSLGGRLNSPLHF. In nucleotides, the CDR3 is TGTGCCAGCAGCCTAGGAGGACGGCTTAATTCACCCCTCCACTTT.

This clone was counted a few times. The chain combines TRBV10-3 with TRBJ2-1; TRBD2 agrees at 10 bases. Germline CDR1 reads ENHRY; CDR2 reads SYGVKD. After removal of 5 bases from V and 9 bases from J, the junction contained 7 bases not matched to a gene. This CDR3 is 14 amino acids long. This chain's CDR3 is CAISTAGGPGEQFF. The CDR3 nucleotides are TGTGCCATCAGTACAGCGGGAGGGCCCGGTGAGCAGTTCTTC.

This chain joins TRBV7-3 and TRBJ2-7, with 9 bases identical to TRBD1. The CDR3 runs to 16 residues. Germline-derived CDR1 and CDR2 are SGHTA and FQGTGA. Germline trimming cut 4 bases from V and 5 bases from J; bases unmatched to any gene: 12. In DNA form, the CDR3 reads TGTGCCAGCAGCTCCCGTACCGGGACAGGGAGTGACGAGCAGTACGTC. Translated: CASSSRTGTGSDEQYV.

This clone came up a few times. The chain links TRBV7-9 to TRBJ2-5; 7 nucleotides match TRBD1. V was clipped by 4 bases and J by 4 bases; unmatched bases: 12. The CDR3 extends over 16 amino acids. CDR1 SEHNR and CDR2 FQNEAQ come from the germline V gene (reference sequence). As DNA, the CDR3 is TGTGCCAGCAGCTCCCCGAAGACAGGGTGGCGAGAGACCCAGTACTTC. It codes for CASSSPKTGWRETQYF.

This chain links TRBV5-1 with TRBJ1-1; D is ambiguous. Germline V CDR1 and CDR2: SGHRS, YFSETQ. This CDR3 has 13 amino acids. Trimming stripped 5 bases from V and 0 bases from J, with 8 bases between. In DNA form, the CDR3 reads TGCGCCAGCAGGAGCGAACTGAACACTGAAGCTTTCTTT. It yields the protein CASRSELNTEAFF.

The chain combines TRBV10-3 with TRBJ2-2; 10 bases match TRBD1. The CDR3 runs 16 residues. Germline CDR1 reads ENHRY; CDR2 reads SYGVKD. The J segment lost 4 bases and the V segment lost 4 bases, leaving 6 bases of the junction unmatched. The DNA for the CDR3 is TGTGCCATCAGTGGGTCGACAGGGGGCAGCACCGGGGAGCTGTTTTTT. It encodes CAISGSTGGSTGELFF.

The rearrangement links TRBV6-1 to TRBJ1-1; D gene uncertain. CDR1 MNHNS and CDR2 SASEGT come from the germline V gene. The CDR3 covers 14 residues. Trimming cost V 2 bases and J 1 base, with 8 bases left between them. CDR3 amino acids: CASSEPSRNTEAFF. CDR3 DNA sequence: TGTGCCAGCAGTGAACCCTCCAGGAACACTGAAGCTTTCTTT.

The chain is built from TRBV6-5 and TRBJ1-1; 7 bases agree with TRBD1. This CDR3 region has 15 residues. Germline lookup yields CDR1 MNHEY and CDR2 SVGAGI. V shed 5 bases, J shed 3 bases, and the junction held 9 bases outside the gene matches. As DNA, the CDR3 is TGTGCCAGCAGTCTACTCCGACAGGGTGACACTGAAGCTTTCTTT. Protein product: CASSLLRQGDTEAFF.

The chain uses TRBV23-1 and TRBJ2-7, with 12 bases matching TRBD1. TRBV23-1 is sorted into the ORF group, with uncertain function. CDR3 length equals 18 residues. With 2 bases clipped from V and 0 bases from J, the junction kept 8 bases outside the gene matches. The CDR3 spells CASSQIPLGQGASYEQYV. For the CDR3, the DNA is TGCGCCAGCAGTCAAATTCCATTGGGACAGGGGGCCTCCTACGAGCAGTACGTC.